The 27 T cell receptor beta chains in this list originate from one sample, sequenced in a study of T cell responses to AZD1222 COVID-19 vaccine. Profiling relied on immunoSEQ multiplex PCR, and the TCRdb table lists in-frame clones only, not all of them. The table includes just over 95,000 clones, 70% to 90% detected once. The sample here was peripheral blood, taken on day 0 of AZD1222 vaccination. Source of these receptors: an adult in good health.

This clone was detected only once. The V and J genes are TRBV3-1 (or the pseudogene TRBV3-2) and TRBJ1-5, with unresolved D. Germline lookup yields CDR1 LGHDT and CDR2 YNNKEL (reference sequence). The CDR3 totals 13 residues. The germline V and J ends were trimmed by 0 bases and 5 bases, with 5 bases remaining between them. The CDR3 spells CASSQDLDQPQHF. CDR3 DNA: TGTGCCAGCAGCCAAGATCTGGATCAGCCCCAGCATTTT.

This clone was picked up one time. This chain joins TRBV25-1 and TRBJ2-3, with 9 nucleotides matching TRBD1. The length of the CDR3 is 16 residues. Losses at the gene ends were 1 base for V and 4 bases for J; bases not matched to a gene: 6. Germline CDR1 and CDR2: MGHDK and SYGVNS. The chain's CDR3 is CASSESGTGKPDTQYF. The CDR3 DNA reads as TGTGCCAGCAGTGAATCCGGGACAGGGAAGCCAGATACGCAGTATTTT. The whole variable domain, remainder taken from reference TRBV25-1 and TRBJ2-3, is EADIYQTPRYLVIGTGKKITLECSQTMGHDKMYWYQQDPGMELHLIHYSYGVNSTEKGDLSSESTVSRIRTEHFPLTLESARPSHTSQYLCASSESGTGKPDTQYFGPGTRLTVL.

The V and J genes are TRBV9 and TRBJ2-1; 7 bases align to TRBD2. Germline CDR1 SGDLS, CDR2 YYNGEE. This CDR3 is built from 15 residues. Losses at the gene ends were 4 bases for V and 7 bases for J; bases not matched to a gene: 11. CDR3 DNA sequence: TGTGCCAGCAGCCTCGCCGGGACTACTAGGAATGAGCAGTTCTTC. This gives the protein CASSLAGTTRNEQFF. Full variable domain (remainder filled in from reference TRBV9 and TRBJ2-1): DSGVTQTPKHLITATGQRVTLRCSPRSGDLSVYWYQQSLDQGLQFLIQYYNGEERAKGNILERFSAQQFPDLHSELNLSSLELGDSALYFCASSLAGTTRNEQFFGPGTRLTVL.

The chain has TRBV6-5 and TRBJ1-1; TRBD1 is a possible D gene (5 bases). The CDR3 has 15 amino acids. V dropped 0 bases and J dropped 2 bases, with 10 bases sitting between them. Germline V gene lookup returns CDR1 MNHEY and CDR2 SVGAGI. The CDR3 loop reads CASSYSGERNTEAFF. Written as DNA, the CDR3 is TGTGCCAGCAGTTACTCGGGGGAAAGAAACACTGAAGCTTTCTTT.

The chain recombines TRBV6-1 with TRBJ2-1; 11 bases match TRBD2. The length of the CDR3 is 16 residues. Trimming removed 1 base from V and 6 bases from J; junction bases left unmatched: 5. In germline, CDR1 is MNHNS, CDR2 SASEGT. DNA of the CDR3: TGTGCCAGCAGTGAAGAAACGACTAGCGGGGCCAATGAGCAGTTCTTC. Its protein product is CASSEETTSGANEQFF.

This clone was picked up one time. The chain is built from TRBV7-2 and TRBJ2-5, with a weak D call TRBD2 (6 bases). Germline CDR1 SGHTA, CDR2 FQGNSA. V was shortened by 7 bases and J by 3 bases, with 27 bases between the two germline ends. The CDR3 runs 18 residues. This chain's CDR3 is CASNRGVRGLAAKETQYF. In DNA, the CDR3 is TGTGCCAGCAATAGAGGAGTTCGGGGATTAGCGGCAAAAGAGACCCAGTACTTC.

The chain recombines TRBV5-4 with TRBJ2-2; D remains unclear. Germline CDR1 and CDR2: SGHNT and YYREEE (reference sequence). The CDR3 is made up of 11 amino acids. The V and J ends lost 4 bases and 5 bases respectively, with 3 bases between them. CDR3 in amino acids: CASSKTGELFF. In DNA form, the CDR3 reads TGTGCCAGCAGCAAGACCGGGGAGCTGTTTTTT. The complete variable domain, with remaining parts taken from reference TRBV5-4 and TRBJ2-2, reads ETGVTQSPTHLIKTRGQQVTLRCSSQSGHNTVSWYQQALGQGPQFIFQYYREEENGRGNFPPRFSGLQFPNYSSELNVNALELDDSALYLCASSKTGELFFGEGSRLTVL.

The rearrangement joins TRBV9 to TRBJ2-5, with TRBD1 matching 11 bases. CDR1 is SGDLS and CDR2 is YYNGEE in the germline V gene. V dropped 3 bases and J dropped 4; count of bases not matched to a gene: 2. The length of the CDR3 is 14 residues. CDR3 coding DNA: TGTGCCAGCAGCGCGGGGACAGGGGGAGAGACCCAGTACTTC. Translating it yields CASSAGTGGETQYF.

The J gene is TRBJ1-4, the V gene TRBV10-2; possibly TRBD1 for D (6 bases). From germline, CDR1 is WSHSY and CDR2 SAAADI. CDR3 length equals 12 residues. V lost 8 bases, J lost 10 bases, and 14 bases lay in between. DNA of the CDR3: TGCGCCAGCGGGGGGCAGGGGTCAAAACTGTTTTTT. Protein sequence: CASGGQGSKLFF.

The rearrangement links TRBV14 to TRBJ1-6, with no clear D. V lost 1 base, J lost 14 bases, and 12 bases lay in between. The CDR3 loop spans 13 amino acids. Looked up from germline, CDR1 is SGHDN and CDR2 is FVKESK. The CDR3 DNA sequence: TGTGCCAGCAGCCAAGGTTGGCTTAGGTCCCTCCACTTT. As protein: CASSQGWLRSLHF.

The CDR3 loop is CASSGAGTPLPRGGYTF. The CDR3 DNA reads TGTGCCAGCAGTGGGGCCGGGACACCCCTTCCTAGAGGTGGCTACACCTTC. The chain uses TRBV2 and TRBJ1-2, with D possibly TRBD1 on 6 matching bases. The length of the CDR3 is 17 residues. V was shortened by 4 bases and J by 7 bases, with 25 bases between the two germline ends. CDR1 is SNHLY, CDR2 FYNNEI, per germline.

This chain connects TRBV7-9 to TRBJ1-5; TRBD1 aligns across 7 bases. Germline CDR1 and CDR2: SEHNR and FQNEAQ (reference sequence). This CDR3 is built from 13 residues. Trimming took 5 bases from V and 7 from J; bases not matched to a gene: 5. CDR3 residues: CASSMTGNQPQHF. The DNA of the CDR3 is TGTGCCAGCAGCATGACAGGGAACCAGCCCCAGCATTTT.

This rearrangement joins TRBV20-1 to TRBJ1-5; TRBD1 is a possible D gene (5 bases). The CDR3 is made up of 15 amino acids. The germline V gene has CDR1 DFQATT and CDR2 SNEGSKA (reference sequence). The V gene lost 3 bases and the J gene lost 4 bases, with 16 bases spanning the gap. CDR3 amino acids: CSASPGRDLNQPQHF. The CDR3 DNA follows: TGCAGTGCTAGTCCAGGGAGAGACCTAAATCAGCCCCAGCATTTT.

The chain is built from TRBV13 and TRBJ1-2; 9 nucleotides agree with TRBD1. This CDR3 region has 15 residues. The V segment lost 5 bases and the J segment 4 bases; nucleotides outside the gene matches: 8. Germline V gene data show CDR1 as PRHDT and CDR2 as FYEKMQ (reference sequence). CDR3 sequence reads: CASSPPADRGYGYTF. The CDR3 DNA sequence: TGTGCCAGCAGCCCACCCGCGGACAGGGGCTATGGCTACACCTTC. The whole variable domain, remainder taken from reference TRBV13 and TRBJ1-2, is AAGVIQSPRHLIKEKRETATLKCYPIPRHDTVYWYQQGPGQDPQFLISFYEKMQSDKGSIPDRFSAQQFSDYHSELNMSSLELGDSALYFCASSPPADRGYGYTFGSGTRLTVV.

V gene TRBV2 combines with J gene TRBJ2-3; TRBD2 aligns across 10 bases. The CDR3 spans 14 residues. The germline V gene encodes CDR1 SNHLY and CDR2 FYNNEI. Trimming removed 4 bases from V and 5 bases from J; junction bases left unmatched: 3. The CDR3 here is CASSGVAGGDTQYF. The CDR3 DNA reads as TGTGCCAGCAGTGGGGTAGCGGGGGGAGATACGCAGTATTTT.

The CDR3 here is CASSVGPGGNEKLFF. The CDR3 DNA follows: TGTGCCAGCAGCGTAGGCCCAGGGGGCAATGAAAAACTGTTTTTT. The chain links TRBV9 to TRBJ1-4, with 8 bases that match TRBD1. V trimming: 0 bases; J trimming: 5 bases; junction bases outside the gene matches: 3. The germline V gene has CDR1 SGDLS and CDR2 YYNGEE. The CDR3 contains 15 residues. Full variable domain (remainder filled in from reference TRBV9 and TRBJ1-4): DSGVTQTPKHLITATGQRVTLRCSPRSGDLSVYWYQQSLDQGLQFLIQYYNGEERAKGNILERFSAQQFPDLHSELNLSSLELGDSALYFCASSVGPGGNEKLFFGSGTQLSVL.

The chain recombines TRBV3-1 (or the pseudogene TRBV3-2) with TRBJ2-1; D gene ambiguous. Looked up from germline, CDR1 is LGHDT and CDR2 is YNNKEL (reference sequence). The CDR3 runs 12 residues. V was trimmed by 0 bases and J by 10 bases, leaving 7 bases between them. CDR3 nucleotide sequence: TGTGCCAGCAGCCAAGATATCCTGGAGCAGTTCTTC. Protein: CASSQDILEQFF.

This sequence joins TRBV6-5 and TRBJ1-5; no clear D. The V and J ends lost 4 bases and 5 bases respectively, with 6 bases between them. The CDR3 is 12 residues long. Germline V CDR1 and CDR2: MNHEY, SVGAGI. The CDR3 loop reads CASSWGDQPQHF. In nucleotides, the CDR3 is TGTGCCAGCAGTTGGGGAGATCAGCCCCAGCATTTT.

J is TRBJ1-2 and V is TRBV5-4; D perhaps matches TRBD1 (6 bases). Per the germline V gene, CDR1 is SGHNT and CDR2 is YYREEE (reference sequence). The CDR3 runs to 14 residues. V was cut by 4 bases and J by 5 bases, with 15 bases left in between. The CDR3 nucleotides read TGTGCCAGCAGCCGGCAGGGGCTTGGATATGGCTACACCTTC. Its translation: CASSRQGLGYGYTF.

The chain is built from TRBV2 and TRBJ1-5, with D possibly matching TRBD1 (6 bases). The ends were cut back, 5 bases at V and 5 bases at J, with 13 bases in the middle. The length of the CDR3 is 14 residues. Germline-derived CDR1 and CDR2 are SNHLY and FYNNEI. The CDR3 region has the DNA TGTGCCAGCAGTAATGACAGGAACTATCAGCCCCAGCATTTT. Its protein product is CASSNDRNYQPQHF.

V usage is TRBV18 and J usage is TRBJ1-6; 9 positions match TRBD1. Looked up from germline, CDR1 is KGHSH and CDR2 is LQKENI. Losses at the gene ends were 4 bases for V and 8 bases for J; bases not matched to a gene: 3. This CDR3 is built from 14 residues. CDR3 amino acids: CASSQRTGDSPLHF. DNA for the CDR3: TGTGCCAGCTCACAGCGGACAGGGGATTCACCCCTCCACTTT.

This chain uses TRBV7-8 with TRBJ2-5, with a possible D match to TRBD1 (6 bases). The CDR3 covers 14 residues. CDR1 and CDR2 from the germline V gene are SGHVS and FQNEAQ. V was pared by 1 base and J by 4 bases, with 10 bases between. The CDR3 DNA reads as TGTGCCAGCAGCTTAGTGGGGGCTGGAGAGACCCAGTACTTC. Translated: CASSLVGAGETQYF.

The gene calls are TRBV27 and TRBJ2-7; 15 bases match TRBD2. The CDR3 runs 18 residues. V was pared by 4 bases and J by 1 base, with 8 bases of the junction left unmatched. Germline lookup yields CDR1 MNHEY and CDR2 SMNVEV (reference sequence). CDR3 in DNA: TGTGCCAGCAGTTCCTGGACTAGCGGGGGGGGGATATCCTACGAGCAGTACTTC. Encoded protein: CASSSWTSGGGISYEQYF.

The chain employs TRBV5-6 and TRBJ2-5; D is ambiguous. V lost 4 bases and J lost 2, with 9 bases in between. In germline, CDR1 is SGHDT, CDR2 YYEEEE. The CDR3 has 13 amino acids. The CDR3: CASSVGPQETQYF. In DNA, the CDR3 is TGTGCCAGCAGCGTGGGCCCTCAAGAGACCCAGTACTTC.

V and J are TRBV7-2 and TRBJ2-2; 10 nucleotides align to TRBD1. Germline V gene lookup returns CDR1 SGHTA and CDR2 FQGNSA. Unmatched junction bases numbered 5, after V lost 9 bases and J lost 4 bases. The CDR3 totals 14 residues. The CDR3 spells CASRRDRGTGELFF. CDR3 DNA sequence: TGTGCCAGTCGCCGGGACAGGGGCACCGGGGAGCTGTTTTTT.

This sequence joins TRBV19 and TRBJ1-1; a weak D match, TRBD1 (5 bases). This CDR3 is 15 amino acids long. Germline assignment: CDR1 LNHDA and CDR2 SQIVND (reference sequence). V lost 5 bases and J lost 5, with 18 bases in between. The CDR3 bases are TGTGCCAGTAGTGCAGGCCCGGGGCGGGGAACTGAAGCTTTCTTT. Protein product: CASSAGPGRGTEAFF.

The CDR3 sequence: CASSPLEGTGYEQYF. The CDR3 DNA reads as TGTGCCAGTAGTCCTCTGGAGGGGACGGGTTACGAGCAGTACTTC. The chain has TRBV19 and TRBJ2-7, with D possibly TRBD2 on 6 matching bases. Germline V gene data show CDR1 as LNHDA and CDR2 as SQIVND (reference sequence). V lost 5 bases and J lost 4, with 18 bases in between. The CDR3 totals 15 residues.